In its sample, the clone carrying this T cell receptor beta chain was seen once. These data are taken from a study of cytomegalovirus exposure and HLA in healthy donors. Primers: 60 Vbeta forward and 13 Jbeta reverse. Sequencing was performed with immunoSEQ multiplex PCR; in TCRdb, only in-frame clones are kept and a portion is missing. The sample yields about 170,000 clones, roughly 80% seen once. The source material was PBMCs. This sequence was found in a boy younger than 10 in good health and CMV-seronegative.

The CDR3 bases are TGTGCCAGCAGCCGAAGCGGGAGGGTTCAATTCTTC. This gives the protein CASSRSGRVQFF. The V and J genes are TRBV5-6 and TRBJ2-1, with 10 bases fitting TRBD2. The CDR3 consists of 12 residues. CDR1 and CDR2 from the germline V gene are SGHDT and YYEEEE. V trimming: 4 bases; J trimming: 16 bases; junction bases outside the gene matches: 8.